What follows describes a single T cell receptor (beta chain). What it binds is unknown. These data originate in a study of T cell responses to AZD1222 COVID-19 vaccine. The study, taken as a whole, reports: Repertoire samples came only from after the peak T cell response. Donors were chiefly white British, with a greater number of females, and clonal diversity was perhaps underestimated. Only a handful of AZD1222 recipients, several in all, had baseline seropositivity. Of spike-specific TCRs, nearly half reportedly target regions left unmutated in variants.

V lost 9 bases, J lost 2 bases, and 10 bases lay in between. Germline loops: CDR1 LNHDA, CDR2 SQIVND (reference sequence). The CDR3 length is 12 residues. TCRdb's table, derived via immunoSEQ multiplex PCR, lists solely in-frame clones and lacks some. The sample lists about 68,000 clones; about three quarters were seen once. This clonotype originated in an adult in good health. The rearrangement uses TRBV19 and TRBJ1-1; weak D call: TRBD1 (6 bases). Source: peripheral blood, taken on day 0 of AZD1222 vaccination. The CDR3 DNA is TGTGCCAGCCGGGACATTAACACTGAAGCTTTCTTT. Protein: CASRDINTEAFF.